Sequencing of this TCR beta chain was carried out in a study of blood T cell repertoires in COVID-19. Study at large: COVID-19 samples collected from the United States, Italy and Spain covered acute and convalescent phases. PBMCs, B-cell-depleted T cells, or T cells were the source of the cDNA or gDNA that made up the material.

Germline values: CDR1 SGHKS, CDR2 YYEKEE (reference sequence). The ends lost 2 bases at V and 6 bases at J; junction bases unmatched: 5. The CDR3 covers 14 residues. This clone was seen only once. In the authors' workflow: Estimates of nucleated cell counts were drawn from the amplification of reference gene primers. Some clones are missing from TCRdb's copy, which holds only in-frame ones; the method was immunoSEQ multiplex PCR. That table furnishes V, J and clone size, whereas the DNA furnished D and trimming. The sample carries 90,000 to 120,000 clones, approximately 84% recorded once. Sequences were obtained from peripheral blood. The genes are TRBV5-5 and TRBJ2-7; TRBD2 aligns across 10 bases. The source is a human donor in a cohort sampled during active COVID-19. The CDR3 coding sequence is TGTGCCAGCAGCTTTGGGACTAGCGTAGGCGAGCAGTACGTC. Encoded protein: CASSFGTSVGEQYV.